The sample holds one count of the clone carrying this T cell receptor beta chain. Its target is unknown. Sequencing was performed with immunoSEQ multiplex PCR; in TCRdb, only in-frame clones are kept and a portion is missing. The sample lists over 10,000 clones, approximately 85% occurring once. The source of the sample is a study of chemoradiotherapy in HPV16-positive cancers. About the study: Functional T-cell assays on two HPV16-positive patients' cells defined candidate HPV-specific clones and common TCR motifs. Study outcomes and limitations: HPV-responsive T-cell expansion during chemoradiotherapy was linked to improved recurrence-free survival in HPV16-positive patients. The functional HPV-specific definition rests on just a couple of HPV16-positive patients. Candidate HPV-specific clones and E7-related TCR motifs grew in tumor during treatment.

The J segment lost 3 bases and the V segment lost 3 bases, leaving 4 bases of the junction unmatched. This CDR3 is 14 amino acids long. CDR1 and CDR2 from the germline V gene are SQVTM and ANQGSEA. The specimen comprised blood, sampled from a patient who underwent chemoradiotherapy. V and J are TRBV29-1 and TRBJ2-5; 10 positions agree with TRBD1. This receptor was obtained from a human donor with HPV-associated anogenital cancer. The CDR3 sequence is CSVDPGTGEETQYF. In DNA, the CDR3 is TGCAGCGTTGACCCCGGGACAGGGGAAGAGACCCAGTACTTC. Looking up the rest from reference TRBV29-1 and TRBJ2-5 gives the full variable domain: SAVISQKPSRDICQRGTSLTIQCQVDSQVTMMFWYRQQPGQSLTLIATANQGSEATYESGFVIDKFPISRPNLTFSTLTVSNMSPEDSSIYLCSVDPGTGEETQYFGPGTRLLVL.